This is a list of T cell receptor beta chains from one sample in a study of blood T cell repertoires in COVID-19. Sequenced by immunoSEQ multiplex PCR; TCRdb stores in-frame clones only, minus some. The sample shows a few hundred thousand clones, approximately 86% of them seen only once. The sample taken for sequencing was PBMCs or T cells enriched from blood (not recorded which). These receptors were obtained from a woman in her sixties or seventies who had recovered from COVID-19. The CDR3 runs from the conserved cysteine through the conserved F or W. Fields, in order: J gene, V gene, clone size, D gene, CDR3 protein, CDR3 DNA. D genes are given only for firm matches. Clone size is given for some rows only: seen once, a few or many times, or a class if the clone is expanded.

j_call: TRBJ1-6; v_call: TRBV2; clone_size: -; d_call: TRBD1; cdr3_aa: CASSGLGQGVGSPLHF; cdr3_nt: TGTGCCAGCAGTGGGTTAGGACAGGGGGTAGGTTCACCCCTCCACTTT
j_call: TRBJ2-5; v_call: TRBV24-1; clone_size: -; d_call: -; cdr3_aa: CATGSAGQYQETQYF; cdr3_nt: TGTGCCACCGGGTCCGCGGGCCAGTACCAAGAGACCCAGTACTTC
j_call: TRBJ1-1; v_call: TRBV19; clone_size: once; d_call: -; cdr3_aa: CASSTTPGGTEAFF; cdr3_nt: TGTGCCAGTAGCACTACCCCGGGTGGCACTGAAGCTTTCTTT
j_call: TRBJ1-6; v_call: TRBV5-1; clone_size: -; d_call: TRBD1; cdr3_aa: CASSLAPRGLSPLHF; cdr3_nt: TGCGCCAGCAGCTTGGCCCCAAGGGGGCTATCACCCCTCCACTTT
j_call: TRBJ2-5; v_call: TRBV2; clone_size: -; d_call: TRBD2; cdr3_aa: CASKLAGGWGETQYF; cdr3_nt: TGTGCCAGCAAACTAGCGGGGGGCTGGGGAGAGACCCAGTACTTC
j_call: TRBJ1-5; v_call: TRBV28; clone_size: few; d_call: -; cdr3_aa: CASSLVGGLQPQHF; cdr3_nt: TGTGCCAGCAGTTTGGTCGGGGGACTACAGCCCCAGCATTTT
j_call: TRBJ1-2; v_call: TRBV30; clone_size: -; d_call: -; cdr3_aa: CAWRGQSYGYTF; cdr3_nt: TGTGCCTGGAGGGGCCAGTCTTATGGCTACACCTTC
j_call: TRBJ2-3; v_call: TRBV6-5; clone_size: -; d_call: -; cdr3_aa: CASSSSFSTDTQYF; cdr3_nt: TGTGCCAGCAGTTCTTCCTTTAGCACAGATACGCAGTATTTT
j_call: TRBJ2-3; v_call: TRBV7-7; clone_size: -; d_call: TRBD2; cdr3_aa: CASSPDPDGGASDTQYF; cdr3_nt: TGTGCCAGCAGCCCAGACCCTGACGGGGGGGCATCAGATACGCAGTATTTT
j_call: TRBJ1-6; v_call: TRBV12-3/TRBV12-4; clone_size: -; d_call: -; cdr3_aa: CASSRQGISPLHF; cdr3_nt: TGTGCCAGCAGTAGGCAGGGGATCTCACCCCTCCACTTT
j_call: TRBJ2-2; v_call: TRBV28; clone_size: -; d_call: -; cdr3_aa: CASSLPGVGELFF; cdr3_nt: TGTGCCAGCAGTTTGCCGGGGGTCGGGGAGCTGTTTTTT
j_call: TRBJ1-5; v_call: TRBV2; clone_size: once; d_call: -; cdr3_aa: CASSIGGSNQPQHF; cdr3_nt: TGTGCCAGCAGCATAGGGGGTAGCAATCAGCCCCAGCATTTT
j_call: TRBJ1-1; v_call: TRBV5-1; clone_size: -; d_call: TRBD1; cdr3_aa: CASSLVGGQLSSSMTEAFF; cdr3_nt: TGCGCCAGCAGCTTGGTCGGGGGACAGTTATCCTCAAGCATGACTGAAGCTTTCTTT
j_call: TRBJ1-6; v_call: TRBV10-3; clone_size: -; d_call: TRBD1; cdr3_aa: CAISSSSGTGNSPLHF; cdr3_nt: TGTGCCATCAGTTCATCCTCCGGGACAGGGAATTCACCCCTCCACTTT
j_call: TRBJ1-2; v_call: TRBV6-5; clone_size: -; d_call: -; cdr3_aa: CASRRQYYGYTF; cdr3_nt: TGTGCCAGCAGGCGGCAGTACTATGGCTACACCTTC
j_call: TRBJ2-6; v_call: TRBV5-4; clone_size: -; d_call: TRBD2; cdr3_aa: CASKTSGGPPGANVLTF; cdr3_nt: TGTGCCAGTAAGACTAGCGGGGGGCCACCTGGGGCCAACGTCCTGACTTTC
j_call: TRBJ1-1; v_call: TRBV19; clone_size: -; d_call: -; cdr3_aa: CASRRLGGAEAFF; cdr3_nt: TGTGCCAGTAGGAGACTCGGAGGGGCTGAAGCTTTCTTT
j_call: TRBJ1-5; v_call: TRBV7-2; clone_size: -; d_call: -; cdr3_aa: CASSSSARSGQPQHF; cdr3_nt: TGTGCCAGCAGCTCGAGCGCCCGCAGCGGGCAGCCCCAGCATTTT
j_call: TRBJ2-6; v_call: TRBV5-1; clone_size: -; d_call: -; cdr3_aa: CAISKEGANVLTF; cdr3_nt: TGCGCCATCTCGAAGGAGGGGGCCAACGTCCTGACTTTC
j_call: TRBJ1-1; v_call: TRBV7-2; clone_size: -; d_call: -; cdr3_aa: CASRENVFEAFF; cdr3_nt: TGTGCCAGCAGGGAGAACGTCTTTGAAGCTTTCTTT
j_call: TRBJ2-1; v_call: TRBV2; clone_size: -; d_call: -; cdr3_aa: CASGGTSSYNEQFF; cdr3_nt: TGTGCCAGTGGGGGCACGAGCTCCTACAATGAGCAGTTCTTC
j_call: TRBJ2-1; v_call: TRBV24-1; clone_size: once; d_call: TRBD1; cdr3_aa: CATSDGQGKSSYNEQFF; cdr3_nt: TGTGCCACCAGTGATGGACAGGGAAAAAGCTCCTACAATGAGCAGTTCTTC
j_call: TRBJ1-2; v_call: TRBV27; clone_size: -; d_call: TRBD1; cdr3_aa: CASSLSPGGYGYTF; cdr3_nt: TGTGCCAGCAGTTTATCTCCAGGGGGCTATGGCTACACCTTC
j_call: TRBJ1-5; v_call: TRBV11-2; clone_size: -; d_call: -; cdr3_aa: CASSLQGGNQPQHF; cdr3_nt: TGTGCCAGCAGCTTACAGGGTGGGAATCAGCCCCAGCATTTT
j_call: TRBJ1-1; v_call: TRBV5-1; clone_size: -; d_call: -; cdr3_aa: CASSLGTTSGAFF; cdr3_nt: TGCGCCAGCAGCTTGGGCACCACGTCGGGGGCTTTCTTT
j_call: TRBJ1-1; v_call: TRBV3-1/TRBV3-2; clone_size: -; d_call: TRBD1; cdr3_aa: CASSQAGGGTEAFF; cdr3_nt: TGTGCCAGCAGCCAAGCAGGGGGCGGGACTGAAGCTTTCTTT
j_call: TRBJ2-1; v_call: TRBV27; clone_size: -; d_call: TRBD2; cdr3_aa: CASSLYGGGAYNEQFF; cdr3_nt: TGTGCCAGCAGTTTATACGGCGGGGGGGCATACAATGAGCAGTTCTTC
j_call: TRBJ1-5; v_call: TRBV6-5; clone_size: -; d_call: -; cdr3_aa: CASRRTVNTQPQHF; cdr3_nt: TGTGCCAGCAGAAGGACAGTTAATACTCAGCCCCAGCATTTT
j_call: TRBJ2-1; v_call: TRBV2; clone_size: -; d_call: TRBD2; cdr3_aa: CASSPGLASGEQFF; cdr3_nt: TGTGCCAGCAGCCCGGGACTAGCTAGTGGTGAGCAGTTCTTC
j_call: TRBJ1-3; v_call: TRBV30; clone_size: -; d_call: TRBD1; cdr3_aa: CAWRDRSSGNTIYF; cdr3_nt: TGTGCCTGGAGGGACAGGAGCTCTGGAAACACCATATATTTT
j_call: TRBJ1-4; v_call: TRBV7-9; clone_size: -; d_call: -; cdr3_aa: CASSLQGWEEKLFF; cdr3_nt: TGTGCCAGCAGTCTACAGGGATGGGAAGAAAAACTGTTTTTT
j_call: TRBJ2-2; v_call: TRBV19; clone_size: -; d_call: -; cdr3_aa: CASTRAGELFF; cdr3_nt: TGTGCCAGTACCAGGGCCGGGGAGCTGTTTTTT
j_call: TRBJ1-2; v_call: TRBV6-5; clone_size: -; d_call: TRBD1; cdr3_aa: CAGRTGGSYGYTF; cdr3_nt: TGTGCCGGACGGACAGGGGGCAGTTATGGCTACACCTTC
j_call: TRBJ2-1; v_call: TRBV4-2; clone_size: -; d_call: TRBD2; cdr3_aa: CASSQGVLAGGFYNEQFF; cdr3_nt: TGTGCCAGCAGCCAAGGGGTACTAGCGGGGGGCTTCTACAATGAGCAGTTCTTC
j_call: TRBJ1-3; v_call: TRBV2; clone_size: -; d_call: -; cdr3_aa: CASRGEVKGNTIYF; cdr3_nt: TGTGCCAGCAGGGGAGAGGTGAAAGGAAACACCATATATTTT
j_call: TRBJ1-2; v_call: TRBV20-1; clone_size: -; d_call: -; cdr3_aa: CSARDQYGYTF; cdr3_nt: TGCAGTGCTAGAGATCAGTATGGCTACACCTTC
j_call: TRBJ1-2; v_call: TRBV24-1; clone_size: -; d_call: TRBD1; cdr3_aa: CATSERAGQGFYGYTF; cdr3_nt: TGTGCCACCAGTGAACGCGCGGGACAGGGGTTTTATGGCTACACCTTC
j_call: TRBJ1-2; v_call: TRBV19; clone_size: -; d_call: TRBD1; cdr3_aa: CASTHGTAVYGYTF; cdr3_nt: TGTGCCAGTACCCATGGGACAGCCGTTTATGGCTACACCTTC
j_call: TRBJ2-6; v_call: TRBV5-6; clone_size: -; d_call: TRBD1; cdr3_aa: CASSPEVGQGDPGANVLTF; cdr3_nt: TGTGCCAGCAGCCCAGAGGTGGGACAGGGTGACCCTGGGGCCAACGTCCTGACTTTC
j_call: TRBJ2-3; v_call: TRBV3-1/TRBV3-2; clone_size: -; d_call: TRBD2; cdr3_aa: CASSQGLADTDTQYF; cdr3_nt: TGTGCCAGCAGCCAGGGACTAGCGGACACAGATACGCAGTATTTT
j_call: TRBJ1-1; v_call: TRBV19; clone_size: -; d_call: -; cdr3_aa: CASSMQGLAEAFF; cdr3_nt: TGTGCCAGTAGTATGCAGGGTTTGGCTGAAGCTTTCTTT
j_call: TRBJ2-3; v_call: TRBV27; clone_size: -; d_call: -; cdr3_aa: CASSLRRTAGTDTQYF; cdr3_nt: TGTGCCAGCAGTTTACGCCGGACAGCCGGTACAGATACGCAGTATTTT
j_call: TRBJ2-6; v_call: TRBV2; clone_size: -; d_call: -; cdr3_aa: CASSERSVHRYSGANVLTF; cdr3_nt: TGTGCCAGCAGTGAAAGGAGTGTACACCGTTACTCTGGGGCCAACGTCCTGACTTTC
j_call: TRBJ2-3; v_call: TRBV6-5; clone_size: -; d_call: -; cdr3_aa: CASSSTLTDTQYF; cdr3_nt: TGTGCCAGCAGCTCAACTCTCACAGATACGCAGTATTTT
j_call: TRBJ1-2; v_call: TRBV18; clone_size: -; d_call: TRBD1; cdr3_aa: CASSSPGGRDYGYTF; cdr3_nt: TGTGCCAGCTCAAGCCCAGGGGGCCGTGACTATGGCTACACCTTC
j_call: TRBJ2-3; v_call: TRBV7-2; clone_size: -; d_call: TRBD2; cdr3_aa: CASSLDMTSGAFTDTQYF; cdr3_nt: TGTGCCAGCAGCTTAGATATGACTAGCGGGGCGTTCACAGATACGCAGTATTTT
j_call: TRBJ1-6; v_call: TRBV5-4; clone_size: -; d_call: -; cdr3_aa: CASRYGRGGNSPLHF; cdr3_nt: TGTGCCAGCAGGTATGGGAGGGGTGGGAATTCACCCCTCCACTTT
j_call: TRBJ1-1; v_call: TRBV6-2/TRBV6-3; clone_size: -; d_call: -; cdr3_aa: CASSSRPGIWEAFF; cdr3_nt: TGTGCCAGCAGTTCTAGGCCAGGGATATGGGAAGCTTTCTTT
j_call: TRBJ1-6; v_call: TRBV19; clone_size: -; d_call: TRBD1; cdr3_aa: CASSADSQGAPLHF; cdr3_nt: TGTGCCAGTAGTGCGGACTCACAGGGGGCACCCCTCCACTTT
j_call: TRBJ1-1; v_call: TRBV7-8; clone_size: once; d_call: TRBD1; cdr3_aa: CASSERQGGNTEAFF; cdr3_nt: TGTGCCAGCAGCGAACGACAGGGAGGGAACACTGAAGCTTTCTTT
j_call: TRBJ1-1; v_call: TRBV19; clone_size: -; d_call: -; cdr3_aa: CASSIQVAVFTEAFF; cdr3_nt: TGTGCCAGTAGTATTCAGGTGGCTGTGTTCACTGAAGCTTTCTTT
j_call: TRBJ2-3; v_call: TRBV3-1/TRBV3-2; clone_size: -; d_call: -; cdr3_aa: CASSQLVMGGTAYF; cdr3_nt: TGTGCCAGCAGCCAACTGGTTATGGGAGGAACGGCGTATTTT
j_call: TRBJ1-2; v_call: TRBV5-1; clone_size: -; d_call: TRBD1; cdr3_aa: CASSFGQGDYGYTF; cdr3_nt: TGCGCCAGCAGCTTCGGACAGGGCGACTATGGCTACACCTTC
j_call: TRBJ2-5; v_call: TRBV5-5; clone_size: -; d_call: TRBD2; cdr3_aa: CASSFRLAGALQETQYF; cdr3_nt: TGTGCCAGCAGCTTTAGACTAGCGGGGGCCCTCCAAGAGACCCAGTACTTC
j_call: TRBJ2-1; v_call: TRBV2; clone_size: few; d_call: TRBD2; cdr3_aa: CASSLQSGGPYNEQFF; cdr3_nt: TGTGCCAGCAGCCTTCAAAGCGGGGGCCCCTACAATGAGCAGTTCTTC
j_call: TRBJ2-1; v_call: TRBV19; clone_size: -; d_call: -; cdr3_aa: CASSIDPLTGYNEQFF; cdr3_nt: TGTGCCAGTAGTATAGATCCCCTTACAGGGTACAATGAGCAGTTCTTC
j_call: TRBJ1-2; v_call: TRBV18; clone_size: -; d_call: -; cdr3_aa: CASSVTRPRAEGSGYTF; cdr3_nt: TGTGCCAGCTCCGTCACCCGACCCCGCGCCGAGGGATCTGGCTACACCTTC
j_call: TRBJ2-3; v_call: TRBV5-1; clone_size: -; d_call: TRBD2; cdr3_aa: CASSPLLGTSGGVDTQYF; cdr3_nt: TGCGCCAGCAGCCCGTTACTCGGGACTAGCGGGGGGGTGGATACGCAGTATTTT